A selection of T cell receptor beta chains follows, all from one sample in a study of shared clonotypes between healthy human individuals. Data came from immunoSEQ multiplex PCR; TCRdb stores just in-frame clones and leaves some out. The data show millions of clones, roughly 91% seen once. Sequenced input: naive CD8+ T cells from PBMCs. These receptors were taken from a man aged 18 to 30 in good health. Some clones in this sample may be carry-over from other donors' samples. Each CDR3 is given with its conserved first and last residue. Each record gives: CDR3 length, V gene, J gene, D gene, CDR3 protein. The D gene is left open where the match is weak.

>14|TRBV6-6|TRBJ2-3|-
CASTTRGYGDTQYF
>11|TRBV29-1|TRBJ1-1|-
CSVSAGADAFF
>14|TRBV28|TRBJ2-7|-
CASSLWGETYEQYF
>17|TRBV30|TRBJ1-5|-
CAWSVPSGKWGNQPQHF
>12|TRBV28|TRBJ2-1|-
CASSLLWDEQFF
>13|TRBV6-4|TRBJ2-3|-
CASSDTPTDTQYF
>12|TRBV27|TRBJ2-7|-
CASRPNMYEQYF
>14|TRBV28|TRBJ1-1|-
CASRTPGQNTEAFF
>14|TRBV28|TRBJ2-7|-
CASSLMDGTYEQYF
>15|TRBV5-6|TRBJ1-2|-
CASSLGLGGSYGYTF
>14|TRBV5-1|TRBJ2-7|-
CASSSTPGSYEQYF
>15|TRBV6-4|TRBJ2-1|-
CATRSVPGSYNEQFF
>14|TRBV25-1|TRBJ2-6|-
CASSAGAGANVLTF
>16|TRBV9|TRBJ1-2|-
CASSVPTGTANYGYTF
>16|TRBV9|TRBJ2-1|TRBD1
CASSAPRDSLYNEQFF
>15|TRBV27|TRBJ1-1|-
CASSLSTEGEAEAFF
>16|TRBV19|TRBJ2-4|-
CASTYGHLLAKNIQYF
>18|TRBV5-6|TRBJ2-4|-
CASSLRMYATLAKNIQYF
>15|TRBV5-1|TRBJ2-1|TRBD2
CASSPGTSEYNEQFF
>16|TRBV7-9|TRBJ2-7|TRBD2
CASSLPTSGTSYEQYF
>13|TRBV7-9|TRBJ2-3|-
CASRAAPTDTQYF
>15|TRBV4-2|TRBJ1-1|-
CASSQAADGIGEAFF
>16|TRBV27|TRBJ2-1|TRBD1
CASSLIRGPGWSEQFF
>15|TRBV9|TRBJ2-7|TRBD2
CASSASTSGRSEQYF
>16|TRBV7-3|TRBJ2-2|TRBD2
CASSNGLAGHTGELFF
>16|TRBV5-1|TRBJ1-2|TRBD1
CASSSADRGPYYGYTF
>15|TRBV7-9|TRBJ1-2|-
CASSLAKGPNYGYTF
>13|TRBV7-9|TRBJ2-4|-
CASSFQLANIQYF
>15|TRBV27|TRBJ2-1|TRBD2
CASSSRGLAIGGQFF
>14|TRBV4-1|TRBJ2-7|-
CASSQDRHFYEQYF
>13|TRBV9|TRBJ1-4|-
CASSNGGNEKLFF
>14|TRBV28|TRBJ1-5|-
CASSSGAFNQPQHF
>15|TRBV30|TRBJ2-7|TRBD2
CAWRALAGVGYEQYF
>16|TRBV6-1|TRBJ2-5|-
CASSEGPDRSQETQYF
>16|TRBV6-1|TRBJ2-7|-
CASSDISGSPSYEQYF
>17|TRBV4-1|TRBJ1-1|TRBD1
CASSQGATGLSNTEAFF
>16|TRBV4-2|TRBJ2-7|-
CASSQEMGSLNYEQYF
>15|TRBV28|TRBJ1-5|-
CASRQPTELGQPQHF
>14|TRBV11-3|TRBJ1-5|-
CASSLTVCNQPQHF
>13|TRBV28|TRBJ1-1|-
CASSFRGATEAFF
>13|TRBV19|TRBJ2-1|-
CASSTGASNEQFF
>17|TRBV4-3|TRBJ2-1|TRBD1
CASSQDLRTGYRGEQFF
>13|TRBV27|TRBJ2-5|-
CASSLDLQGPQYF
>14|TRBV28|TRBJ2-7|TRBD1
CASSSRTGMDEQYF
>14|TRBV11-3|TRBJ2-1|TRBD1
CASSSRQGSHEQFF
>14|TRBV27|TRBJ1-5|-
CASSLRGGNQPQHF
>16|TRBV27|TRBJ2-1|TRBD2
CASSLSARGTYNEQFF
>15|TRBV9|TRBJ1-1|-
CASSAYAHVGTEAFF
>13|TRBV27|TRBJ1-1|TRBD1
CASSPQGPTEAFF
>19|TRBV18|TRBJ2-7|TRBD1
CASSPSMHFTGTDPGEQYF
>14|TRBV30|TRBJ2-2|-
CAWNPGVPTGELFF
>13|TRBV30|TRBJ1-2|-
CAWSVGLGWGYTF
>13|TRBV7-8|TRBJ1-5|-
CASSPPSNQPQHF
>14|TRBV5-1|TRBJ2-1|TRBD1
CASSLAGQGHEQFF
>14|TRBV6-6|TRBJ1-1|TRBD1
CASIVVDRDSEAFF